A single sample gave rise to the 27 T cell receptor beta chains below, sequenced in a study of beta chain features in type 1 diabetes. cDNA synthesis used the whole RNA isolate, giving expressed TCRB sequences. The repertoire was sequenced with immunoSEQ multiplex PCR; TCRdb's copy has only in-frame clones and lacks some. The sample has nearly 250,000 clones; 11% to 15% are singletons. The sequenced sample was naive CD4+ T cells from blood. The source of these receptors is a woman aged 40 to 55 in good health.

This chain connects TRBV19 to TRBJ2-7, with 8 positions matching TRBD1. V trimming: 5 bases; J trimming: 2 bases; junction bases outside the gene matches: 5. Germline V lookup: CDR1 LNHDA, CDR2 SQIVND (reference sequence). This CDR3 is 14 amino acids long. CDR3 nucleotides: TGTGCCAGTAGTGCGGACAGGGCTGCCTACGAGCAGTACTTC. This gives the protein CASSADRAAYEQYF.

This sequence joins TRBV28 and TRBJ1-4; D call uncertain. The CDR3 consists of 13 residues. Trimming stripped 2 bases from V and 8 bases from J, with 9 bases between. The V gene's germline CDR1 is MDHEN and CDR2 SYDVKM. CDR3 in DNA: TGTGCCAGCAGTTTACCCCACGGGGAAAAACTGTTTTTT. Translating gives CASSLPHGEKLFF.

This clone occurred a few times. The chain links TRBV7-2 to TRBJ1-4, with 7 bases identical to TRBD1. Germline V gene data show CDR1 as SGHTA and CDR2 as FQGNSA. This CDR3 spans 16 amino acids. Germline trimming cut 5 bases from V and 2 bases from J; bases unmatched to any gene: 8. Here the CDR3 reads CASSLHRGGTNEKLFF. The DNA of the CDR3 is TGTGCCAGCAGCCTGCACAGGGGCGGGACTAATGAAAAACTGTTTTTT. Looking up the rest from reference TRBV7-2 and TRBJ1-4 gives the full variable domain: GAGVSQSPSNKVTEKGKDVELRCDPISGHTALYWYRQSLGQGLEFLIYFQGNSAPDKSGLPSDRFSAERTGGSVSTLTIQRTQQEDSAVYLCASSLHRGGTNEKLFFGSGTQLSVL.

CDR3 nucleotide sequence: TGTGCCAGCAGGAAGGGGGCAGGGGGAAATACGCAGTATTTT. This sequence encodes CASRKGAGGNTQYF. This chain joins TRBV6-1 and TRBJ2-3, with TRBD1 identical over 7 bases. In germline, CDR1 is MNHNS, CDR2 SASEGT. V lost 6 bases to trimming and J lost 7 bases; unmatched junction nucleotides: 10. The CDR3 length is 14 residues.

This clone was detected only a few times. CDR3 sequence (DNA): TGTGCCAGCGGACAGGATTCCTATGGCTACACCTTC. Protein: CASGQDSYGYTF. The rearrangement joins TRBV5-4 to TRBJ1-2, with 7 positions matching TRBD1. CDR1 is SGHNT, CDR2 YYREEE, per germline (reference sequence). The CDR3 loop spans 12 amino acids. V gave up 7 bases and J gave up 4 bases; unmatched junction bases: 4.

This chain links TRBV18 with TRBJ2-3; D may be TRBD1 (6 bases). V was cut by 1 base and J by 5 bases, with 28 bases left in between. The CDR3 sequence is 20 residues long. Germline lookup yields CDR1 KGHSH and CDR2 LQKENI. The CDR3 region is CASSPRAGNFPPTQGDTQYF. The CDR3 coding sequence is TGTGCCAGCTCACCACGGGCAGGGAACTTTCCACCTACACAGGGAGATACGCAGTATTTT.

This clone was picked up a small number of times. The J gene is TRBJ2-3, the V gene TRBV19; perhaps TRBD1 as D (6 bases). The CDR3 spans 16 residues. V gave up 4 bases and J gave up 5 bases, with 19 bases separating them. Germline CDR1 and CDR2: LNHDA and SQIVND (reference sequence). The DNA of the CDR3 is TGTGCCAGTAGTAGTGGCGGTGGGGGCCTTGGAGATACGCAGTATTTT. Its protein product is CASSSGGGGLGDTQYF.

V gene TRBV5-4 combines with J gene TRBJ2-2, with 7 bases matching TRBD2. CDR3 size: 17 residues. Per the germline V gene, CDR1 is SGHNT and CDR2 is YYREEE (reference sequence). V was pared by 2 bases and J by 5 bases, with 12 bases of the junction left unmatched. The CDR3 reads CASSFRGGWVSTGELFF. The CDR3 coding sequence is TGTGCCAGCAGCTTCCGCGGGGGTTGGGTCTCGACCGGGGAGCTGTTTTTT. The whole variable domain, remainder taken from reference TRBV5-4 and TRBJ2-2, is ETGVTQSPTHLIKTRGQQVTLRCSSQSGHNTVSWYQQALGQGPQFIFQYYREEENGRGNFPPRFSGLQFPNYSSELNVNALELDDSALYLCASSFRGGWVSTGELFFGEGSRLTVL.

V usage is TRBV7-2 and J usage is TRBJ2-5; 11 nucleotides line up with TRBD1. The germline gives CDR1 SGHTA, CDR2 FQGNSA. The ends lost 5 bases at V and 4 bases at J; junction bases unmatched: 6. The CDR3 length is 15 residues. CDR3 in amino acids: CASSRGQGGIETQYF. The CDR3 DNA is TGTGCCAGCAGCAGGGGACAGGGGGGGATAGAGACCCAGTACTTC. The full variable domain, completed using reference TRBV7-2 and TRBJ2-5, is GAGVSQSPSNKVTEKGKDVELRCDPISGHTALYWYRQSLGQGLEFLIYFQGNSAPDKSGLPSDRFSAERTGGSVSTLTIQRTQQEDSAVYLCASSRGQGGIETQYFGPGTRLLVL.

This clone was seen ten or more times. The genes are TRBV7-9 and TRBJ1-6; weak D call: TRBD1 (5 bases). The CDR3 covers 14 residues. V was clipped by 3 bases and J by 7 bases, with 10 bases between them. Germline loops: CDR1 SEHNR, CDR2 FQNEAQ (reference sequence). CDR3 amino acids: CASSFRATNSPLHF. DNA for the CDR3: TGTGCCAGCAGCTTCAGGGCTACGAATTCACCCCTCCACTTT.

In its sample, this clone was seen a few times. V is TRBV10-1 and J is TRBJ1-2; no clear D gene. Germline values: CDR1 WNHNN, CDR2 SYGVQD (reference sequence). The CDR3 consists of 14 residues. Trimming removed 2 bases from V and 3 bases from J, with 10 bases in between. The CDR3 DNA reads as TGCGCCAGCAGTGAGGCCCGACTGGACTATGGCTACACCTTC. It encodes CASSEARLDYGYTF.

This clone was recorded a few times. The chain combines TRBV10-2 with TRBJ2-7; 7 bases align to TRBD1. V dropped 9 bases and J dropped 2; count of bases not matched to a gene: 13. Looked up from germline, CDR1 is WSHSY and CDR2 is SAAADI. The length of the CDR3 is 15 residues. DNA of the CDR3: TGCGCCAGTAGACAGGGTGTTGCCGTGGCCTACGAGCAGTACTTC. This codes for CASRQGVAVAYEQYF.

In its sample, this clone was seen a few times. This chain connects TRBV10-3 to TRBJ1-1; 8 positions agree with TRBD1. V trimming: 5 bases; J trimming: 3 bases; junction bases outside the gene matches: 5. CDR3 length: 14 residues. CDR1 and CDR2 from the germline V gene are ENHRY and SYGVKD. CDR3 nucleotides: TGTGCCATCAGTAGTGGACAGGGAGACACTGAAGCTTTCTTT. Amino acid sequence: CAISSGQGDTEAFF.

This clone was counted between two and nine times. The chain couples TRBV10-3 to TRBJ1-1; TRBD1 matches 9 bases. Germline V gives CDR1 ENHRY, CDR2 SYGVKD. Unmatched junction bases numbered 1, after V lost 4 bases and J lost 7 bases. This CDR3 has 12 residues. CDR3 in DNA: TGTGCCATCAGTGGGACAGGGGTTGAAGCTTTCTTT. Translated, it gives CAISGTGVEAFF.

This clone was observed many times. The chain employs TRBV23-1 and TRBJ2-1; possible D gene TRBD2, 6 bases. TRBV23-1 is known as an ORF, though its function is uncertain. The CDR3 sequence is 13 residues long. Trimming cost V 2 bases and J 10 bases, with 12 bases left between them. The chain's CDR3 is CASSQTRDSEQFF. DNA for the CDR3: TGCGCCAGCAGTCAAACAAGGGACTCCGAGCAGTTCTTC.

This rearrangement joins TRBV6-5 to TRBJ2-7, with 8 positions matching TRBD1. The CDR3 spans 15 residues. Germline assignment: CDR1 MNHEY and CDR2 SVGAGI. V dropped 5 bases and J dropped 1; count of bases not matched to a gene: 7. CDR3 residues: CASSPGTGGSYEQYF. For the CDR3, the DNA is TGTGCCAGCAGTCCAGGTACAGGGGGGTCCTACGAGCAGTACTTC.

This clone was recorded a few times. V is TRBV19 and J is TRBJ1-5, with 9 bases aligning to TRBD1. This CDR3 is built from 16 residues. With 4 bases clipped from V and 5 bases from J, the junction kept 9 bases outside the gene matches. Germline CDR1 LNHDA, CDR2 SQIVND (reference sequence). As DNA, the CDR3 is TGTGCCAGTAGTACCATACAGGGGGCGGGTGATCAGCCCCAGCATTTT. This codes for CASSTIQGAGDQPQHF.

This clone was observed a handful of times. This chain links TRBV7-9 with TRBJ2-4, with D perhaps matching TRBD2 (5 bases). This CDR3 comprises 16 residues. Germline lookup yields CDR1 SEHNR and CDR2 FQNEAQ (reference sequence). V lost 5 bases, J lost 1 base, and 15 bases lay in between. In DNA form, the CDR3 reads TGTGCCAGCAGCCAATGGGAGAAGAAGGCCAAAAACATTCAGTACTTC. Amino acid sequence: CASSQWEKKAKNIQYF.

This chain links TRBV21-1 with TRBJ2-4; TRBD1 is the table's D call, not checked against the DNA. TRBV21-1 is deemed a pseudogene. CDR3 length equals 19 residues. The CDR3 region is CASSKAGQGVLEAKNIQYF. The CDR3 nucleotides read TGTGCCAGCAGCAAAGCGGGACAGGGGGTCCTAGAGGCCAAAAACATTCAGTACTTC.

In its sample, this clone was seen a few times. The chain uses TRBV15 and TRBJ1-6; 7 bases line up with TRBD1. CDR3 length equals 15 residues. Germline V lookup: CDR1 LNHNV, CDR2 YYDKDF (reference sequence). The V and J ends lost 0 bases and 7 bases, in that order; junction bases with no gene match: 3. Written as DNA, the CDR3 is TGTGCCACCAGCAGAGATTCAGGGGGGAATTCACCCCTCCACTTT. Its translation is CATSRDSGGNSPLHF.

This chain links TRBV21-1 with TRBJ1-1. TRBV21-1 is a pseudogene. The CDR3 spans 10 residues. CDR3 coding DNA: TGTGCCAGCATATTTTATGAGGCTTTCTTT. Residues: CASIFYEAFF.

This sequence joins TRBV9 and TRBJ2-2, with TRBD2 matching over 11 bases. The CDR3 has 16 residues. J was trimmed by 7 bases and V by 3 bases; bases with no gene match: 8. CDR1 is SGDLS, CDR2 YYNGEE, per germline. CDR3 in amino acids: CASSALGTSGVGELFF. CDR3 sequence (DNA): TGTGCCAGCAGCGCCCTCGGGACTAGCGGCGTCGGGGAGCTGTTTTTT.

This clone was observed a handful of times. V and J are TRBV7-9 and TRBJ1-1; no clear D gene. Per germline, CDR1 SEHNR and CDR2 FQNEAQ (reference sequence). Deletions cut 5 bases from V and 1 base from J, with 11 bases between. The CDR3 sequence is 14 residues long. The CDR3 region is CASSLKSGNTEAFF. In nucleotides, the CDR3 is TGTGCCAGCAGCCTCAAGTCGGGGAACACTGAAGCTTTCTTT.

This chain uses TRBV7-2 with TRBJ1-2; 7 nucleotides match TRBD1. The CDR3 contains 15 residues. J gave up 3 bases and V 5 bases, and 9 bases lay outside the gene matches. CDR1 and CDR2 from the germline V gene are SGHTA and FQGNSA. Here the CDR3 DNA reads TGTGCCAGCAGCCCGCGCGGACAGGAACACTATGGCTACACCTTC. Amino acids: CASSPRGQEHYGYTF.

In this sample, this clone turned up a few times. The V gene is TRBV11-2, the J gene TRBJ2-1; the match to TRBD1 covers 7 bases. V was pared by 6 bases and J by 5 bases, with 10 bases of the junction left unmatched. Germline CDR1 and CDR2: SGHAT and FQNNGV. This CDR3 is built from 15 residues. This chain's CDR3 is CASSLTTGAHNEQFF. For the CDR3, the DNA is TGTGCCAGCAGTCTAACCACAGGGGCGCACAATGAGCAGTTCTTC.

The gene calls are TRBV7-8 and TRBJ2-2; tentatively, D is TRBD1 (6 bases). The ends were cut back, 4 bases at V and 7 bases at J, with 16 bases in the middle. Germline values: CDR1 SGHVS, CDR2 FQNEAQ. The CDR3 contains 15 residues. CDR3 DNA sequence: TGTGCCAGCAGCTCATGGGGGACATCCGACGGGGAGCTGTTTTTT. Translating gives CASSSWGTSDGELFF.

V and J are TRBV6-1 and TRBJ2-3; possible D gene TRBD2, 6 bases. CDR3 length equals 14 residues. V was cut by 5 bases and J by 3 bases, with 12 bases left in between. CDR1 and CDR2 (germline): MNHNS, SASEGT. CDR3 in DNA: TGTGCCAGCAGTCGGGACTTAGGGACAGATACGCAGTATTTT. It codes for CASSRDLGTDTQYF.